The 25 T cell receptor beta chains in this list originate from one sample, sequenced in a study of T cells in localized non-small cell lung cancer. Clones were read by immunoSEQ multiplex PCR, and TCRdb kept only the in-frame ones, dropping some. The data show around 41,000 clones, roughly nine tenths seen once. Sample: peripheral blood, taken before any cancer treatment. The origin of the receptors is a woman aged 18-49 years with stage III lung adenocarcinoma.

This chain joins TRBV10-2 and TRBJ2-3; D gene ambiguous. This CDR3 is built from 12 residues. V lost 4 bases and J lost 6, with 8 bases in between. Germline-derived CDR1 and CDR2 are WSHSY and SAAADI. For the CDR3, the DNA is TGCGCCAGCAGTGCGGGCCGGGATACGCAGTATTTT. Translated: CASSAGRDTQYF.

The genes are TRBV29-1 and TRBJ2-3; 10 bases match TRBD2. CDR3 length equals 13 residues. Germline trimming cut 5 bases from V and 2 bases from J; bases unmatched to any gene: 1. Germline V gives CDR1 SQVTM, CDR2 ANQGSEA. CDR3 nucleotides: TGCAGCGTTAGCGGGGGGGTCACAGATACGCAGTATTTT. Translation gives CSVSGGVTDTQYF.

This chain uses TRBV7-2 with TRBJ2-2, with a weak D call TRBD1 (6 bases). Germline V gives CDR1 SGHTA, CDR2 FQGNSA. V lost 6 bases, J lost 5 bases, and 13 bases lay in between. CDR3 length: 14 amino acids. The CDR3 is CASRHGQRTGELFF. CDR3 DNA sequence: TGTGCCAGCAGGCACGGACAGAGGACCGGGGAGCTGTTTTTT.

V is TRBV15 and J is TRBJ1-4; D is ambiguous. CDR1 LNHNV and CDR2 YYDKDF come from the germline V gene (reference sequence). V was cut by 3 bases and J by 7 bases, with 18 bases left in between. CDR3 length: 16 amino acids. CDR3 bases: TGTGCCACCAGCAGCACACCGGATATACACCCTGAAAAACTGTTTTTT. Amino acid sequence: CATSSTPDIHPEKLFF.

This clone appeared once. CDR3 sequence reads: CASSLGDRAEAFF. CDR3 DNA: TGTGCCAGCAGCTTAGGGGACAGGGCTGAAGCTTTCTTT. The chain has TRBV7-3 and TRBJ1-1; 9 bases align to TRBD1. CDR3 length: 13 residues. Germline-derived CDR1 and CDR2 are SGHTA and FQGTGA. The V segment lost 2 bases and the J segment 6 bases; nucleotides outside the gene matches: 1.

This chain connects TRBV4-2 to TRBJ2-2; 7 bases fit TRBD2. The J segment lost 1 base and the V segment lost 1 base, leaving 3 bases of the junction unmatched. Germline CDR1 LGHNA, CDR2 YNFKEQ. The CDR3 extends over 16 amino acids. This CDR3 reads CASSQVVAGNTGELFF. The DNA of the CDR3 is TGTGCCAGCAGCCAAGTTGTAGCGGGGAACACCGGGGAGCTGTTTTTT.

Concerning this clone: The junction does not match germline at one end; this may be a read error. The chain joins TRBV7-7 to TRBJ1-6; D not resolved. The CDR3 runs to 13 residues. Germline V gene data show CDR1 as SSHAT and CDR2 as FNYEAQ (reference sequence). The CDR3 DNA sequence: TGTGCTAGCAGCTTAACAGAGGATTCACCCCTCCACTTT. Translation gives CASSLTEDSPLHF.

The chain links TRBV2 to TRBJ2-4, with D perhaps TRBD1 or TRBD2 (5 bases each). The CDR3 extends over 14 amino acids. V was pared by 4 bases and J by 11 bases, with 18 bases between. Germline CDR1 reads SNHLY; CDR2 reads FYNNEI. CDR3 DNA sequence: TGTGCCAGCAGTGCCCGGGGCTCTAATGACTTTCAGTACTTC. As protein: CASSARGSNDFQYF.

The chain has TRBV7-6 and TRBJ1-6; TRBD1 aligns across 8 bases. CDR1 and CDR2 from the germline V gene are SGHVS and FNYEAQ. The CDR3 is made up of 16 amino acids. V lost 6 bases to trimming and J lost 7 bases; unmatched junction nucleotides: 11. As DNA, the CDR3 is TGTGCCAGCAGGCCAAGGACAGGGAGCGGCAATTCACCCCTCCACTTT. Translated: CASRPRTGSGNSPLHF.

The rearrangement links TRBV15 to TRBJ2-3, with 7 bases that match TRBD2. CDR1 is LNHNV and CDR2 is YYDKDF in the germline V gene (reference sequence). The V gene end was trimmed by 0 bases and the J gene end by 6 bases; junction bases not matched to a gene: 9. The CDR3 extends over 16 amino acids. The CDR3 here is CATSREPGLPLDTQYF. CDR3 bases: TGTGCCACCAGCAGAGAACCGGGACTACCCCTGGATACGCAGTATTTT.

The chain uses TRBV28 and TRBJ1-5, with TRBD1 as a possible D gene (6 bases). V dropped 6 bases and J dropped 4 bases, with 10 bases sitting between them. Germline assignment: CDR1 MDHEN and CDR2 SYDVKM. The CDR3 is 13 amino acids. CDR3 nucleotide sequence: TGTGCCAGCAGCCGGCAGGGGAATCAGCCCCAGCATTTT. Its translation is CASSRQGNQPQHF.

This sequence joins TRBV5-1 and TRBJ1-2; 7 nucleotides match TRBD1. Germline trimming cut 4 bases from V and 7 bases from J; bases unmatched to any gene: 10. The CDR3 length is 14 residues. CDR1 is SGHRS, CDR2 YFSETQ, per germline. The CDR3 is CASSPRTGPFGYTF. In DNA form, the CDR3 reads TGCGCCAGCAGCCCCCGGACAGGCCCGTTTGGCTACACCTTC.

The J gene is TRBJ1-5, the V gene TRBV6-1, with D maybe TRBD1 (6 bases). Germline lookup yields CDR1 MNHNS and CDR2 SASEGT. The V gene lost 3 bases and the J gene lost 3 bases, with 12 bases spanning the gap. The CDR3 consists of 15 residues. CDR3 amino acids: CASSDGQRDNQPQHF. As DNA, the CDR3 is TGTGCCAGCAGTGATGGACAGCGGGACAATCAGCCCCAGCATTTT.

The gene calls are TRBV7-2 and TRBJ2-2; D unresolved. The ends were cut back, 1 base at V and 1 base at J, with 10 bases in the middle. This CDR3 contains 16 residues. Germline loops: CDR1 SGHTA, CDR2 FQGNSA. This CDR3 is CASSLETLLNTGELFF. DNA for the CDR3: TGTGCCAGCAGCTTAGAGACACTCCTGAACACCGGGGAGCTGTTTTTT. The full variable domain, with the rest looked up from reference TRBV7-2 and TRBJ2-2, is GAGVSQSPSNKVTEKGKDVELRCDPISGHTALYWYRQSLGQGLEFLIYFQGNSAPDKSGLPSDRFSAERTGGSVSTLTIQRTQQEDSAVYLCASSLETLLNTGELFFGEGSRLTVL.

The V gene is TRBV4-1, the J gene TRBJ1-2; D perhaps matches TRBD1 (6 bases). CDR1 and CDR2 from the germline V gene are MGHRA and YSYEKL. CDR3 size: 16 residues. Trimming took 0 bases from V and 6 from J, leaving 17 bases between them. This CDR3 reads CASSQEWAGRGDGYTF. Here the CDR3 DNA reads TGCGCCAGCAGCCAAGAATGGGCGGGTAGGGGGGATGGCTACACCTTC.

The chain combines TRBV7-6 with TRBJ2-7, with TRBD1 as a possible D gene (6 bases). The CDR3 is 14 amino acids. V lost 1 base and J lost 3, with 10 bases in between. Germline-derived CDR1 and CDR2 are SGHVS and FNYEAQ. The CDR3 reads CASSLEETGYEQYF. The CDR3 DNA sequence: TGTGCCAGCAGCTTAGAGGAGACAGGCTACGAGCAGTACTTC.

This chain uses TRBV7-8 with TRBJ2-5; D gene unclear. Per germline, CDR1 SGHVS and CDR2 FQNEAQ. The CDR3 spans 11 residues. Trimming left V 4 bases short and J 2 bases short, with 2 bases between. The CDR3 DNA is TGTGCCAGCAGCTCTCAAGAGACCCAGTACTTC. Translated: CASSSQETQYF.

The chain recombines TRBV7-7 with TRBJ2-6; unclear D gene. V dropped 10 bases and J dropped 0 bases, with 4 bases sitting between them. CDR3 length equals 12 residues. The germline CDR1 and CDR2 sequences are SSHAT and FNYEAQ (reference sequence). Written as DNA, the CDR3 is TGTGCCACCCCCTCTGGGGCCAACGTCCTGACTTTC. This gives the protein CATPSGANVLTF.

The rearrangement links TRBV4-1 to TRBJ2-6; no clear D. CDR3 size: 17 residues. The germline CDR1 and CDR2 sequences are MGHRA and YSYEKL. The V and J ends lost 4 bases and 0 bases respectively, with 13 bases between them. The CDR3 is CASSLSDSYSGANVLTF. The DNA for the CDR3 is TGCGCCAGCAGCCTAAGCGATTCTTACTCTGGGGCCAACGTCCTGACTTTC.

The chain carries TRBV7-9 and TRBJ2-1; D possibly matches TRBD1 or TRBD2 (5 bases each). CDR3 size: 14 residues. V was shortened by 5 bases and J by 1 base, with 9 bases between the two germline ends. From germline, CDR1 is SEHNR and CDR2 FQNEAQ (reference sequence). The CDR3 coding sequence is TGTGCCAGCAGCACGGGGCTTTCCTACAATGAGCAGTTCTTC. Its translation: CASSTGLSYNEQFF.

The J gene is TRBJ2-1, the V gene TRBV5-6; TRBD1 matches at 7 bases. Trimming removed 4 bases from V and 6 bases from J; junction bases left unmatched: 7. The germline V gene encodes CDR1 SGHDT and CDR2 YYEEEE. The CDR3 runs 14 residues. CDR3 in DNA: TGTGCCAGCAGCGCCGGGACAGCAAGCAATGAGCAGTTCTTC. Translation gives CASSAGTASNEQFF.

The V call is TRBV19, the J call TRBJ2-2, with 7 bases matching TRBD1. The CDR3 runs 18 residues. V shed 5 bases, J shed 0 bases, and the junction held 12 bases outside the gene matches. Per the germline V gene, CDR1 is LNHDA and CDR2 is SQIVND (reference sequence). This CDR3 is CASSFPQTGDPNTGELFF. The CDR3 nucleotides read TGTGCCAGTAGTTTTCCACAAACAGGGGACCCGAACACCGGGGAGCTGTTTTTT.

The CDR3: CASSTLRSRQSRANVLTF. The CDR3 DNA follows: TGTGCCAGCAGTACTCTCCGCTCACGACAAAGTCGGGCCAACGTCCTGACTTTC. This chain uses TRBV6-4 with TRBJ2-6; D uncertain. V dropped 5 bases and J dropped 5 bases, with 22 bases sitting between them. The CDR3 contains 18 residues. Germline V gene sequence: CDR1 MRHNA, CDR2 SNTAGT.

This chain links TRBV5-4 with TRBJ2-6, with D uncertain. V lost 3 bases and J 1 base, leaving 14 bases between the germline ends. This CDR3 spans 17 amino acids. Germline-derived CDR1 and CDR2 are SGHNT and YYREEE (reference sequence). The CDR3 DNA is TGTGCCAGCAGCTCGCAGGCCCGAGGATCTGGGGCCAACGTCCTGACTTTC. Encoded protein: CASSSQARGSGANVLTF.

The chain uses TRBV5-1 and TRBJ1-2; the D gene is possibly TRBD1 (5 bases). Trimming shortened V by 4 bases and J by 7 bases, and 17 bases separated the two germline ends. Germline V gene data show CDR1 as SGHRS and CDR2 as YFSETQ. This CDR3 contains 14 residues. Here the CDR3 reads CASSPLGQGAGYTF. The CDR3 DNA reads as TGCGCCAGCAGCCCCCTCGGGCAGGGCGCTGGCTACACCTTC.